This T cell receptor beta chain was obtained from a study of shared clonotypes between healthy human individuals. The CDR3 covers 17 residues. V dropped 0 bases and J dropped 0 bases, with 12 bases sitting between them. CDR1 and CDR2 (germline): SGHRS, YFSETQ. With regard to this clone: Antigen unknown.

The study drew all its donors from Caucasian adults living in Nashville, Tennessee. Deep-level running was used for the assay. Assay: immunoSEQ multiplex PCR; the TCRdb copy retains only in-frame clones and omits some. The sample includes roughly 2.5 million clones, approximately 94% of them seen just once. Study outcomes and limitations: Rarefaction indicated that sorted-subset sequencing remained incomplete although depth was large. Generation probabilities of non-shared clonotypes were lower (relative to those shared by all four donors).

The gene calls are TRBV5-1 and TRBJ2-2; no clear D gene. The sample consisted of naive CD4+ T cells sorted from blood. This sample's subset: CD45RA+ positively selected. This receptor was obtained from a man younger than 35 in good health. CDR3 sequence reads: CASSLAVSTPNTGELFF. The CDR3 DNA reads as TGCGCCAGCAGCTTGGCAGTCAGCACCCCGAACACCGGGGAGCTGTTTTTT. Based on the CDR3 plus reference TRBV5-1 and TRBJ2-2, the full variable domain is KAGVTQTPRYLIKTRGQQVTLSCSPISGHRSVSWYQQTPGQGLQFLFEYFSETQRNKGNFPGRFSGRQFSNSRSEMNVSTLELGDSALYLCASSLAVSTPNTGELFFGEGSRLTVL.